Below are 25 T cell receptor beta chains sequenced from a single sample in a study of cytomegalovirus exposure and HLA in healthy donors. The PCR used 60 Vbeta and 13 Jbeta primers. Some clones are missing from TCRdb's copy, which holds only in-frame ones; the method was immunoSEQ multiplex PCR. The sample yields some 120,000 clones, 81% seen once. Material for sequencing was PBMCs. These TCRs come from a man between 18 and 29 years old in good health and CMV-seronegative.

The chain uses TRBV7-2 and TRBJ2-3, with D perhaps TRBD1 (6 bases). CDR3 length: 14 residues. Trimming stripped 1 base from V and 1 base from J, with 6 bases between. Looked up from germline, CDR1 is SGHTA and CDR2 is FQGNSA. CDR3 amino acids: CASSLDRGTDTQYF. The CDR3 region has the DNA TGTGCCAGCAGCTTAGACAGGGGCACAGATACGCAGTATTTT.

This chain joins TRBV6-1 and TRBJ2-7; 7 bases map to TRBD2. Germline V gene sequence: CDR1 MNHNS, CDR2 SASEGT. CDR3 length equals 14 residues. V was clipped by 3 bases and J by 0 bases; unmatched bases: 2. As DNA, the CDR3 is TGTGCCAGCAGTGAGGGGGGGACCTCCTACGAGCAGTACTTC. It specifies CASSEGGTSYEQYF.

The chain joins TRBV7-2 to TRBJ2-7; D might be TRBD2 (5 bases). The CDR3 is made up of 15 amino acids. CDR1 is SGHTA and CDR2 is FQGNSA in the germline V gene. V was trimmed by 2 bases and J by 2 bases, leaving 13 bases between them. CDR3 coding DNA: TGTGCCAGCAGCTTAATCGGCGGACTTACCTACGAGCAGTACTTC. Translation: CASSLIGGLTYEQYF.

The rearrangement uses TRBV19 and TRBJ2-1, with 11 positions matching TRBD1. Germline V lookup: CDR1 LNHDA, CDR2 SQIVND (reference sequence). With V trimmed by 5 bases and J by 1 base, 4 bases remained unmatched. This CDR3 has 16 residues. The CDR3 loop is CASSWGDRGSYNEQFF. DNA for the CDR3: TGTGCCAGTAGTTGGGGGGACAGGGGGTCCTACAATGAGCAGTTCTTC.

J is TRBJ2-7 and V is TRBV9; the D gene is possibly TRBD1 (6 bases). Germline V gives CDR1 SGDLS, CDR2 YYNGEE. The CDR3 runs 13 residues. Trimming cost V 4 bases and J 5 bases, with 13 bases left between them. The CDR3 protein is CASSITGSDEQYF. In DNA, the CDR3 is TGTGCCAGCAGCATAACAGGGTCCGACGAGCAGTACTTC.

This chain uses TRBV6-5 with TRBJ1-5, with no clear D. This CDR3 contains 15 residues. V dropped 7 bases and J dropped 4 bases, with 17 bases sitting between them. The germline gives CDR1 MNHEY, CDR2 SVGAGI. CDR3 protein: CASISTRLGNQPQHF. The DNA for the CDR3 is TGTGCCAGCATCTCAACTAGATTGGGGAATCAGCCCCAGCATTTT.

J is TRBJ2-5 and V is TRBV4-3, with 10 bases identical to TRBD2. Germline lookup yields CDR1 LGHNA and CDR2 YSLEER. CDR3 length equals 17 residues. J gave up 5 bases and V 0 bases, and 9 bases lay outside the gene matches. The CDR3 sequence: CASSQDRAGGPGETQYF. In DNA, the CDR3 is TGCGCCAGCAGCCAAGATCGAGCGGGGGGGCCAGGGGAGACCCAGTACTTC.

This chain's CDR3 is CASTPPGQLVSGELFF. The CDR3 nucleotides read TGTGCCAGCACTCCCCCGGGACAGCTAGTGTCCGGGGAGCTGTTTTTT. J is TRBJ2-2 and V is TRBV7-9; 7 nucleotides line up with TRBD1. V was clipped by 7 bases and J by 6 bases; unmatched bases: 14. This CDR3 region has 16 residues. CDR1 and CDR2 from the germline V gene are SEHNR and FQNEAQ (reference sequence).

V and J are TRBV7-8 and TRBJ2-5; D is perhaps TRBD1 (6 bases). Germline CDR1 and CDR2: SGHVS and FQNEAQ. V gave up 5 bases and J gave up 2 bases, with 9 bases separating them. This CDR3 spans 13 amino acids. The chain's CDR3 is CASSGGHQETQYF. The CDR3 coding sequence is TGTGCCAGCAGCGGGGGACATCAAGAGACCCAGTACTTC. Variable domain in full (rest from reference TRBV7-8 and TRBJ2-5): GAGVSQSPRYKVAKRGQDVALRCDPISGHVSLFWYQQALGQGPEFLTYFQNEAQLDKSGLPSDRFFAERPEGSVSTLKIQRTQQEDSAVYLCASSGGHQETQYFGPGTRLLVL.

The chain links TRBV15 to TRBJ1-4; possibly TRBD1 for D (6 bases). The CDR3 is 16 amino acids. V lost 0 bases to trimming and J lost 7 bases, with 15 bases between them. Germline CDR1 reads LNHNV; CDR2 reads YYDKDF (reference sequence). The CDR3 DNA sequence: TGTGCCACCAGCAGAGATCTAAGGGGGTACGGTGAAAAACTGTTTTTT. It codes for CATSRDLRGYGEKLFF.

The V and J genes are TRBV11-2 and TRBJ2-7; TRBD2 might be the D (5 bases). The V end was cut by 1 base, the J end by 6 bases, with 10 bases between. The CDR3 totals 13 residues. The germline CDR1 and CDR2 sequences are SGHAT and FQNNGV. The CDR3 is CASSLVSSAEQYF. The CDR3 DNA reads TGTGCCAGCAGCTTAGTGAGTAGCGCCGAGCAGTACTTC.

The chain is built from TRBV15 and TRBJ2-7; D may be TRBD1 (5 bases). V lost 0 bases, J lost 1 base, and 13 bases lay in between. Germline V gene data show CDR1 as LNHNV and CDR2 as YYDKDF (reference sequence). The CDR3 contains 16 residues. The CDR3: CATSRDQGSPSYEQYF. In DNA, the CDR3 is TGTGCCACCAGCAGAGACCAGGGTTCCCCATCCTACGAGCAGTACTTC.

In DNA, the CDR3 is TGCGCCAGCAGCCCACGGACAACCGTGGGGGGAGAAGCTTTCTTT. Amino acids: CASSPRTTVGGEAFF. The chain uses TRBV5-1 and TRBJ1-1, with D possibly TRBD1 on 5 matching bases. This CDR3 region has 15 residues. Trimming pared 4 bases from V and 8 bases from J, leaving 21 bases between. In germline, CDR1 is SGHRS, CDR2 YFSETQ.

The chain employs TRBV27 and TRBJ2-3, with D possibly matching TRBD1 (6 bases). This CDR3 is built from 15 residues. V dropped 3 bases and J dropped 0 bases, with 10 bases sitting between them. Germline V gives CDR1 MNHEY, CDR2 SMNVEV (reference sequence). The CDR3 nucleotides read TGTGCCAGCAGTTTTTGGGGGCCAAGCACAGATACGCAGTATTTT. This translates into CASSFWGPSTDTQYF.

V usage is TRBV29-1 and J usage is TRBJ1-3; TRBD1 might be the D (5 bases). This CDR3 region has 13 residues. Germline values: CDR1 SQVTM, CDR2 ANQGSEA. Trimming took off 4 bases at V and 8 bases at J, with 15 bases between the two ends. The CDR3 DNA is TGCAGCGTTGGGGGGACTATAGGGGACACCATATATTTT. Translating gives CSVGGTIGDTIYF.

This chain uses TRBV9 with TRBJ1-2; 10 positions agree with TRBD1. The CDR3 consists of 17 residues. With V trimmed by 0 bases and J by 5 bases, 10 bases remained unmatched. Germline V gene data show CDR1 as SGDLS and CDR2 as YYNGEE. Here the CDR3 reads CASSVGDRGFGGYGYTF. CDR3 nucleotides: TGTGCCAGCAGCGTAGGGGACAGGGGCTTCGGAGGGTATGGCTACACCTTC.

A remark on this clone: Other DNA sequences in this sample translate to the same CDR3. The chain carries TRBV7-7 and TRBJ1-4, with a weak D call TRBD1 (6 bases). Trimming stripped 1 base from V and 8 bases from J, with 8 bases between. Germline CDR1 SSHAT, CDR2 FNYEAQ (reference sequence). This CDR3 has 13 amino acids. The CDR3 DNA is TGTGCCAGCAGCTTAGGGCAGGGGGAAAAACTGTTTTTT. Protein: CASSLGQGEKLFF.

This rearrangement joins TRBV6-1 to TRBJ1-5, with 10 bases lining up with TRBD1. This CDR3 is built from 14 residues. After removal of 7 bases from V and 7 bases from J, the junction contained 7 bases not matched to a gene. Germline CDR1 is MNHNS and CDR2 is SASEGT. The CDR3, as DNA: TGTGCCAGCACTTTGACAGGGGGCGGACAGCCCCAGCATTTT. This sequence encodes CASTLTGGGQPQHF.

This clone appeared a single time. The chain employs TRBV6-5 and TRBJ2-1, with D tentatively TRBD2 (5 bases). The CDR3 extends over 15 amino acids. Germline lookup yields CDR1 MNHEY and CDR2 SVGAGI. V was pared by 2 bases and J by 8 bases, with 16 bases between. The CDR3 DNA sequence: TGTGCCAGCAGTTACGCGGCAGCCCGCGGGTATGAGCAGTTCTTC. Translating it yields CASSYAAARGYEQFF.

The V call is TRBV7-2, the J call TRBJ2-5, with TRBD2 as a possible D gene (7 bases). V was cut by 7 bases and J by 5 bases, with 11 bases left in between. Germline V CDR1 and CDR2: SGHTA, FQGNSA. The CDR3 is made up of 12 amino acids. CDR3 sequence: CASKGGPETQYF. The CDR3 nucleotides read TGTGCCAGCAAGGGGGGGCCCGAGACCCAGTACTTC. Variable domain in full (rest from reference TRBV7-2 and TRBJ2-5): GAGVSQSPSNKVTEKGKDVELRCDPISGHTALYWYRQSLGQGLEFLIYFQGNSAPDKSGLPSDRFSAERTGGSVSTLTIQRTQQEDSAVYLCASKGGPETQYFGPGTRLLVL.

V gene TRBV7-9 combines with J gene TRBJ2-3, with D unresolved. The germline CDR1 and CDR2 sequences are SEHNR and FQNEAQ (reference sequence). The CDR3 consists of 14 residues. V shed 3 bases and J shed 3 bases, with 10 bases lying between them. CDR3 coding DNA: TGTGCCAGCAGCTTTAAACCAGCGACAGATACGCAGTATTTT. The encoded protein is CASSFKPATDTQYF.

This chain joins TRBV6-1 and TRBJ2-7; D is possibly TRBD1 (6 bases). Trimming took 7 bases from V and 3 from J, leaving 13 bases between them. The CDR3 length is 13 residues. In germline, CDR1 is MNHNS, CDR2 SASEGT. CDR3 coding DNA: TGTGCCAGCACCACGACAGGTAACTACGAGCAGTACTTC. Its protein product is CASTTTGNYEQYF.

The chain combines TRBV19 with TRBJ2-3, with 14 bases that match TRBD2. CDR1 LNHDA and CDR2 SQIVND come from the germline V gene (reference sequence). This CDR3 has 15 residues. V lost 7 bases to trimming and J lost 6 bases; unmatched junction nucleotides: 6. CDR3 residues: CASTTSGGAHDTQYF. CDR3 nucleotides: TGTGCCAGTACGACTAGCGGGGGGGCCCACGATACGCAGTATTTT.

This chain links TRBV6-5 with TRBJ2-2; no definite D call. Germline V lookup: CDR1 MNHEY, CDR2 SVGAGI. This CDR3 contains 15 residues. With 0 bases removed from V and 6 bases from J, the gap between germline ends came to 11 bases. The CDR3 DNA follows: TGTGCCAGCAGTTACTCATTTGTATCCCCCGGGGAGCTGTTTTTT. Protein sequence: CASSYSFVSPGELFF.

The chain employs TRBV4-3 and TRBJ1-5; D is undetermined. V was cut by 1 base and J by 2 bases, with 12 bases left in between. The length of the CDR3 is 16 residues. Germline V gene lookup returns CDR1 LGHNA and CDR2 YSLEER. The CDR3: CASSQVLGSRNQPQHF. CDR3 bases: TGCGCCAGCAGCCAAGTTTTGGGGAGTCGCAATCAGCCCCAGCATTTT.